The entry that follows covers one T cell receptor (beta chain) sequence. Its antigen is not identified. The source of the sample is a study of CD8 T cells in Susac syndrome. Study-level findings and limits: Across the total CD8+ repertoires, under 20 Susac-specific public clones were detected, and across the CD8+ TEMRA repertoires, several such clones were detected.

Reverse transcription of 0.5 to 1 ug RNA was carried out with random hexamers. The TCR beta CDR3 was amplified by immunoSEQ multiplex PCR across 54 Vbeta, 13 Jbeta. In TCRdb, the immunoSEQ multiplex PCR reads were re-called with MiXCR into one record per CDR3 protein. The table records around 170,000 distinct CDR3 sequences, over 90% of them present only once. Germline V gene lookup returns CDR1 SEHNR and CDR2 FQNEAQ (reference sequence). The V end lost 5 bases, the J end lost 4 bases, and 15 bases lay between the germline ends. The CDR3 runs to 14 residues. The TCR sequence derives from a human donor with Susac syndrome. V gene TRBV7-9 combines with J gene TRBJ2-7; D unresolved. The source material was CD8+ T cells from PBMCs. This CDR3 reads CASSTSTTPYEQYF. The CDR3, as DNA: TGTGCCAGCAGCACCAGTACGACCCCGTACGAGCAGTACTTC.